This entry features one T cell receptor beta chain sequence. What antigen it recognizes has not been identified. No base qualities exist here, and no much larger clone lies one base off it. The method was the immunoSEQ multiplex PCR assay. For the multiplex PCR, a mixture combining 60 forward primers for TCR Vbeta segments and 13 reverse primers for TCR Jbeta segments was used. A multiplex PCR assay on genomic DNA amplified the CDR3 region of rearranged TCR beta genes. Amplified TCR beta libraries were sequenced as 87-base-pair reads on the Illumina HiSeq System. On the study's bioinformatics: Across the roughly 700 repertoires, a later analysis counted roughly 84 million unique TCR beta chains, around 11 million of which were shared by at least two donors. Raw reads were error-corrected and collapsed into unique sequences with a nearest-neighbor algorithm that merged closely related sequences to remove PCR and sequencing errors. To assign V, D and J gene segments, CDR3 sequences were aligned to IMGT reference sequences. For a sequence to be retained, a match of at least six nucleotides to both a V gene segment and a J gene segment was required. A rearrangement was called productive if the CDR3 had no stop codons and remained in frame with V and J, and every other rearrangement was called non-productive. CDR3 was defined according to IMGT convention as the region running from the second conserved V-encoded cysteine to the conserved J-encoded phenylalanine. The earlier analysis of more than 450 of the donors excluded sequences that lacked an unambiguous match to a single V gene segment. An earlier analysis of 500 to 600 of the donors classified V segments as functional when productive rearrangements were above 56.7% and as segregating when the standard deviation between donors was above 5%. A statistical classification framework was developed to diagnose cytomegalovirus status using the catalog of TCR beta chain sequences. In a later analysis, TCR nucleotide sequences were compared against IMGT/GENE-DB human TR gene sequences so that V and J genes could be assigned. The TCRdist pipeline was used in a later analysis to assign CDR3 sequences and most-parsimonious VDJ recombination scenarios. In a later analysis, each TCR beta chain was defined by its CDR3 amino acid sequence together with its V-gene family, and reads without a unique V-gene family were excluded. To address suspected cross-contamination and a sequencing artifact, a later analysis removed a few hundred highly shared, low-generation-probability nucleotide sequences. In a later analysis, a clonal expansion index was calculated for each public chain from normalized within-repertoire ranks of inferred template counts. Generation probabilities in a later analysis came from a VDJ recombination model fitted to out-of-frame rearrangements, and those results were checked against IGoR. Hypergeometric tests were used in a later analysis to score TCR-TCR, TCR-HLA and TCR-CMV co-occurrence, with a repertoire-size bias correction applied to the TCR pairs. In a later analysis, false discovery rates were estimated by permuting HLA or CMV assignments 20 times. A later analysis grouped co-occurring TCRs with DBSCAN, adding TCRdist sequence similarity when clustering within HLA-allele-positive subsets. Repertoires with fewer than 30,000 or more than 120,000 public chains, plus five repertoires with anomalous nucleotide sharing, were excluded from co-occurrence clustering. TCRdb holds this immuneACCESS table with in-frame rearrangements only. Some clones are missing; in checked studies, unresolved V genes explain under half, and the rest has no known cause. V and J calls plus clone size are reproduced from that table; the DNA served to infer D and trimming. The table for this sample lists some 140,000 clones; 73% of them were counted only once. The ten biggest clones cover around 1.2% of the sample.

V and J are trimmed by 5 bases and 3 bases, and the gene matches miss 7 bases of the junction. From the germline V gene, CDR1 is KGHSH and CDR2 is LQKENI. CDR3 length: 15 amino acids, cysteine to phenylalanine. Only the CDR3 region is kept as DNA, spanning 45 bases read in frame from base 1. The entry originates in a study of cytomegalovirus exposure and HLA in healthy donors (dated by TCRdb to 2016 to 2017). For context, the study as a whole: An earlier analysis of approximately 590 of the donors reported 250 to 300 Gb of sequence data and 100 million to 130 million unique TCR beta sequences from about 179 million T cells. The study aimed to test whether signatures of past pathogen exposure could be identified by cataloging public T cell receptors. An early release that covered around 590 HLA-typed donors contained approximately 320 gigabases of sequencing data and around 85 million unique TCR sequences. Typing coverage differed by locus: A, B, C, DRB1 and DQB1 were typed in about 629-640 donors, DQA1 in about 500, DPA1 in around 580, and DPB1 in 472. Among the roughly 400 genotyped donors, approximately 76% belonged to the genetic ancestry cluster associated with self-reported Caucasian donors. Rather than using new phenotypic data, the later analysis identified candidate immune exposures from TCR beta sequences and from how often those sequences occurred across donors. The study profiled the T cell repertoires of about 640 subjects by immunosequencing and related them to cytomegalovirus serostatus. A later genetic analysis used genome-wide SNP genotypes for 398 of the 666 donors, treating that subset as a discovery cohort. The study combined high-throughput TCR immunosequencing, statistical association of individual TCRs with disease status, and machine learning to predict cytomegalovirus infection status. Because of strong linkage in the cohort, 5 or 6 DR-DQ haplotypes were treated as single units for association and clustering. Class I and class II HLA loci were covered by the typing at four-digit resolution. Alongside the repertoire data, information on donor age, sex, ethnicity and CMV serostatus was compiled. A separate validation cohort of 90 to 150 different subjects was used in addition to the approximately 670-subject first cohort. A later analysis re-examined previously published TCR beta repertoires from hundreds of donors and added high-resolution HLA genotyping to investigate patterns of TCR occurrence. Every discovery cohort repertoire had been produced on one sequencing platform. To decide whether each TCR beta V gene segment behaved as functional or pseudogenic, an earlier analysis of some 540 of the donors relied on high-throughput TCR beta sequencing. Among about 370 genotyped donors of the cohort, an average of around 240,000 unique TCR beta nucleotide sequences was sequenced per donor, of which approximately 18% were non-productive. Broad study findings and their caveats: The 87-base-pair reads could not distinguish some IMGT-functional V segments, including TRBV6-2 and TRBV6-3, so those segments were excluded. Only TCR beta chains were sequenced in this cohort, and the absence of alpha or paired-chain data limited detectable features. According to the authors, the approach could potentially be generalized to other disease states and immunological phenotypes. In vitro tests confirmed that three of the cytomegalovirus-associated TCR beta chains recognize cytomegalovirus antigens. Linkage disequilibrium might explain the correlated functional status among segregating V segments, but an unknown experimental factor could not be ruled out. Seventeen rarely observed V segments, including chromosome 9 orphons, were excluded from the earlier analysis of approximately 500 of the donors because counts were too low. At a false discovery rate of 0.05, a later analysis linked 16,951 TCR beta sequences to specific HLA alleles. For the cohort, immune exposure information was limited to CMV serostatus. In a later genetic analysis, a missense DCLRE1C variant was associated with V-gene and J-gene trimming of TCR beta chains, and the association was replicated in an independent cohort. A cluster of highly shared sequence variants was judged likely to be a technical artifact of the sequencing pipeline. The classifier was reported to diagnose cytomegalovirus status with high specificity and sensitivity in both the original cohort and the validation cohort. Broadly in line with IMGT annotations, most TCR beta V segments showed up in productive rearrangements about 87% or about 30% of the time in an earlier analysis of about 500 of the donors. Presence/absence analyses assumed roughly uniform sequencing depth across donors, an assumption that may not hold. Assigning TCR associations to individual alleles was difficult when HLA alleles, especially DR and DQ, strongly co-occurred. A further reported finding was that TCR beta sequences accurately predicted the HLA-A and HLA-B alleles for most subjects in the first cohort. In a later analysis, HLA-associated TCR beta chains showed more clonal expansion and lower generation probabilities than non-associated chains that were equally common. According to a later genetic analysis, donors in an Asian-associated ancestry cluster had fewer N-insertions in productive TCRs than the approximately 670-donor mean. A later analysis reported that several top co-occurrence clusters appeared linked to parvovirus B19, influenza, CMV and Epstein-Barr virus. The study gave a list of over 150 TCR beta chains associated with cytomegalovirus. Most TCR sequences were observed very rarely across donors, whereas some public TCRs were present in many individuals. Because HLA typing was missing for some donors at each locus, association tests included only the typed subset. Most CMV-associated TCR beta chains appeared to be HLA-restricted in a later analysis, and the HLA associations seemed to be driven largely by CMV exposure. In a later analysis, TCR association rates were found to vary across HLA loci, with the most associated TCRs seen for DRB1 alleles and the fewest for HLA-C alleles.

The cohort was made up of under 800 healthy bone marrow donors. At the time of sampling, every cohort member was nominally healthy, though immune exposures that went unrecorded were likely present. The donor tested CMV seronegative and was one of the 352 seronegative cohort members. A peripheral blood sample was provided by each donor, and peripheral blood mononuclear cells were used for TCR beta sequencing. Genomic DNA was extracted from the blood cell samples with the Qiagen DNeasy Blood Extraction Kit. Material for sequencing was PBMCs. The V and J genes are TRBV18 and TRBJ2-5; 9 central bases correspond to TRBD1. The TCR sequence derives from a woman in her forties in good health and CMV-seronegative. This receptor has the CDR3 CASSGQTGGEETQYF. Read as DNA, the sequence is TGTGCCAGCTCAGGACAAACAGGGGGCGAAGAGACCCAGTACTTC.